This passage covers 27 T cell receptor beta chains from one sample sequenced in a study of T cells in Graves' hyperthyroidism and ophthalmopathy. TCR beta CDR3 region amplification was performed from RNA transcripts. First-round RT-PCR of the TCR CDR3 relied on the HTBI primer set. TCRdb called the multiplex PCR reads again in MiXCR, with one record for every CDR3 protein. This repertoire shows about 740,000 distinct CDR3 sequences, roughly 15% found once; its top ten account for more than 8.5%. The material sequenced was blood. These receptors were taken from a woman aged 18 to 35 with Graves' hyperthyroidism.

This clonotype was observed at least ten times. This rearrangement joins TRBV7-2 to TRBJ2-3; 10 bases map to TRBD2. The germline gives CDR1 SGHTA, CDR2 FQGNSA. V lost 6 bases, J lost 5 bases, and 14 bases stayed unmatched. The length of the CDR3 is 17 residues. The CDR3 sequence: CASRQRSGRSLVDTQYF. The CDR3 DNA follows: TGTGCCAGCAGGCAGCGTAGCGGGAGGTCCTTAGTAGATACGCAGTATTTT.

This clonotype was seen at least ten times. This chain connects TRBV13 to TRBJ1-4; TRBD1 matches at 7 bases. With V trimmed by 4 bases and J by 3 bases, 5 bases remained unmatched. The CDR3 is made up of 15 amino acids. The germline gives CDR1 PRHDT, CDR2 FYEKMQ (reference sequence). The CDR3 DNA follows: TGTGCCAGCAGCTCCTCCGGGACAGCTAATGAAAAACTGTTTTTT. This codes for CASSSSGTANEKLFF. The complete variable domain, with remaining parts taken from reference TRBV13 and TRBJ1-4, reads AAGVIQSPRHLIKEKRETATLKCYPIPRHDTVYWYQQGPGQDPQFLISFYEKMQSDKGSIPDRFSAQQFSDYHSELNMSSLELGDSALYFCASSSSGTANEKLFFGSGTQLSVL.

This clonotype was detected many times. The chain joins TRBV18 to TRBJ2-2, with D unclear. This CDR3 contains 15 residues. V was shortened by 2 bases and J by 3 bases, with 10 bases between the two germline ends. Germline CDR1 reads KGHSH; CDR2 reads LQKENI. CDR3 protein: CASSPYPEDTGELFF. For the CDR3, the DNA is TGTGCCAGCTCACCATACCCAGAGGACACCGGGGAGCTGTTTTTT.

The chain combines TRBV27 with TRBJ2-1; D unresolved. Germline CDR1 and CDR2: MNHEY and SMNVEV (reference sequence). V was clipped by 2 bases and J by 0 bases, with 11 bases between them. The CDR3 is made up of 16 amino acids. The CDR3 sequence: CASSLMRRPSYNEQFF. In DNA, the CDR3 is TGTGCCAGCAGTTTAATGCGACGGCCCTCCTACAATGAGCAGTTCTTC.

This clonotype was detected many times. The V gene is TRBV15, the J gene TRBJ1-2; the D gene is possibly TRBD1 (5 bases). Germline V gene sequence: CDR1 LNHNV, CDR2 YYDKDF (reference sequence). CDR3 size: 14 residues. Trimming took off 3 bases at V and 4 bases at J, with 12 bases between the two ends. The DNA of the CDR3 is TGTGCCACCAGCAGCTCAGGGTTTAGCTATGGCTACACCTTC. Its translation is CATSSSGFSYGYTF.

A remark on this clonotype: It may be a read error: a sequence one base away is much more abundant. In DNA form, the CDR3 reads TGCAGTGAGCGACTACTCTCCTACAATGAGCAGTTCTTC. Residues: CSERLLSYNEQFF. The chain couples TRBV20-1 to TRBJ2-1; a possible D gene is TRBD2 (5 bases). The CDR3 spans 13 residues. With 7 bases removed from V and 0 bases from J, the gap between germline ends came to 10 bases. The germline V gene has CDR1 DFQATT and CDR2 SNEGSKA (reference sequence).

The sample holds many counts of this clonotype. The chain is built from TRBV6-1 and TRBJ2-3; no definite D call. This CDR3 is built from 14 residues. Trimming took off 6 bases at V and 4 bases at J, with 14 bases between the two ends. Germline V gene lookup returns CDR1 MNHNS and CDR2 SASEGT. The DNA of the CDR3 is TGTGCCAGCAGGGACCGAAAGCAAGCAGATACGCAGTATTTT. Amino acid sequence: CASRDRKQADTQYF.

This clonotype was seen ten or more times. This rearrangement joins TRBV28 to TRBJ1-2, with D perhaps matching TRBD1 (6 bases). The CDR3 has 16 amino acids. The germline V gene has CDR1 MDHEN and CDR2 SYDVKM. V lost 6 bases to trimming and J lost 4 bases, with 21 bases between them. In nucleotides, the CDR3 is TGTGCCAGCAGCGCGACAGGAAAGGGGGGTTCCTATGGCTACACCTTC. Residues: CASSATGKGGSYGYTF.

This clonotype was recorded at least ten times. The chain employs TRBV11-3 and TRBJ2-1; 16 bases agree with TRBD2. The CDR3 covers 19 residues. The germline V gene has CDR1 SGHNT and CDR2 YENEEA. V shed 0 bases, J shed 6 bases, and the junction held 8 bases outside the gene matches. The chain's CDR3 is CASSLDPGTSGRATNEQFF. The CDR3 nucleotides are TGTGCCAGCAGCTTAGATCCGGGGACTAGCGGGAGGGCCACCAATGAGCAGTTCTTC.

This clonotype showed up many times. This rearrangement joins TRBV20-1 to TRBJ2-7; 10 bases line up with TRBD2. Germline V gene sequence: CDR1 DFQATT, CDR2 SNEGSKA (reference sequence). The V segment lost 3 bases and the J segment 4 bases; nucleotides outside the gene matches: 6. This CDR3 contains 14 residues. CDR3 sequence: CSARSRTSGYEQYF. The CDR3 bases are TGCAGTGCTAGGAGTCGGACTAGCGGTTACGAGCAGTACTTC.

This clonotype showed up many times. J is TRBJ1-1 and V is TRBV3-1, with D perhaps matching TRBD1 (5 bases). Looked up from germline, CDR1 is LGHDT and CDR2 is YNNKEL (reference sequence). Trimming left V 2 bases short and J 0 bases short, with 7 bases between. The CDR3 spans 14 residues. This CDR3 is CASSQRGLNTEAFF. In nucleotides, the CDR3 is TGTGCCAGCAGCCAAAGGGGTTTGAACACTGAAGCTTTCTTT.

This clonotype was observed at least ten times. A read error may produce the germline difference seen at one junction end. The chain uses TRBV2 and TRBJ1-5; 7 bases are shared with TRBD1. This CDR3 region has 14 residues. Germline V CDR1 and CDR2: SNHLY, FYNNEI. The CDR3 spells CASSVTGSSQPQHF. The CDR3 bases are TGTGCCAGCAGCGTGACAGGGAGCAGTCAGCCCCAGCATTTT.

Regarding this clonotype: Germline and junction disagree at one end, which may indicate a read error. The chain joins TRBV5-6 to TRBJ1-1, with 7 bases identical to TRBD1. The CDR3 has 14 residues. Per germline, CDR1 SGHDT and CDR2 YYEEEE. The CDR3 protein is CASSVSQGNAEAFF. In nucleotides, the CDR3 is TGTGCCAGCAGCGTCTCACAGGGGAACGCTGAAGCTTTCTTT.

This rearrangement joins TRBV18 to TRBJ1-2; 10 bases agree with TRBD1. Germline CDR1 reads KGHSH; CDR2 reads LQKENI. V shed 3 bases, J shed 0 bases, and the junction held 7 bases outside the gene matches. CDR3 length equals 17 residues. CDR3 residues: CASSPIGTGESNYGYTF. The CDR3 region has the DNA TGTGCCAGCTCACCGATTGGGACAGGGGAATCTAACTATGGCTACACCTTC.

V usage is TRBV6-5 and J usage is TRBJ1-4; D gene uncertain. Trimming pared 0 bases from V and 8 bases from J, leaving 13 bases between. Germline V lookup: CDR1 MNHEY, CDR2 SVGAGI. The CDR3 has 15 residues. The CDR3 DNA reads TGTGCCAGCAGTTACTCCTATAGGGAGGTAGAAAAACTGTTTTTT. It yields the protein CASSYSYREVEKLFF.

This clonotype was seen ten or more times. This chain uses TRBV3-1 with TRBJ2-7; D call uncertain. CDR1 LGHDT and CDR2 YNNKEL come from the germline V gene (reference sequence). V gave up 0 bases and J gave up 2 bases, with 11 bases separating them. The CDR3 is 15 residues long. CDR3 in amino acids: CASSQEALDTYEQYF. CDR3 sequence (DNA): TGTGCCAGCAGCCAAGAGGCGCTGGATACCTACGAGCAGTACTTC.

The CDR3 sequence: CASTSGGAGANVLTF. The DNA for the CDR3 is TGTGCCAGCACCTCCGGGGGGGCTGGGGCCAACGTCCTGACTTTC. The genes are TRBV28 and TRBJ2-6; 8 bases align to TRBD2. CDR1 and CDR2 (germline): MDHEN, SYDVKM. The CDR3 covers 15 residues. The V gene end was trimmed by 7 bases and the J gene end by 2 bases; junction bases not matched to a gene: 4.

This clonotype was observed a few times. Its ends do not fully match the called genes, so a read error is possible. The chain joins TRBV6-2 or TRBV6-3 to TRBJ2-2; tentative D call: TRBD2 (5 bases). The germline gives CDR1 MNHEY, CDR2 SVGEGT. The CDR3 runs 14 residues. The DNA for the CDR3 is TGTACCAGCAGTACCGGGGAGCACACCGGGGAGCTGTTTTTT. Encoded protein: CTSSTGEHTGELFF.

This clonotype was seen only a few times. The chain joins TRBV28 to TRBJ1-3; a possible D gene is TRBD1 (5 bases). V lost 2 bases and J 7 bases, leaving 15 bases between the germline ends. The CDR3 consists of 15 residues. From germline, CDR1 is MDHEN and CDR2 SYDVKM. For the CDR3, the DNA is TGTGCCAGCAGTTTACAGAGTACAGGACGGAACACCATATATTTT. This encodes CASSLQSTGRNTIYF.

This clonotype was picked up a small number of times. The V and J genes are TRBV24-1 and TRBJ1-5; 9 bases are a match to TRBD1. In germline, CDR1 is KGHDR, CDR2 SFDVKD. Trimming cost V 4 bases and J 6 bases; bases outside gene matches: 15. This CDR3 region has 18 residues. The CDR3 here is CATSESSTGGKVSQPQHF. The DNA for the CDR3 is TGTGCCACCAGTGAATCTTCGACAGGGGGTAAGGTATCTCAGCCCCAGCATTTT.

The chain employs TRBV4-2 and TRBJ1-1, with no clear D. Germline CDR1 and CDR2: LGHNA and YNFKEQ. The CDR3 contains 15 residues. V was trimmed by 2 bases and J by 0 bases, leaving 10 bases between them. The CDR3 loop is CASSQIGSVNTEAFF. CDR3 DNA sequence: TGTGCCAGCAGCCAAATTGGGAGTGTGAACACTGAAGCTTTCTTT.

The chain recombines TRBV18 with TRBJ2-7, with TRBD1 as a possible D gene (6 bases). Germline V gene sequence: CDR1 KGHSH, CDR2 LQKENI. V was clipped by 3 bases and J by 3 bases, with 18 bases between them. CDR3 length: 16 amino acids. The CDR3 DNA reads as TGTGCCAGCTCACCTCGCGGACCCGACAGGAGCTACGAGCAGTACTTC. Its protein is CASSPRGPDRSYEQYF. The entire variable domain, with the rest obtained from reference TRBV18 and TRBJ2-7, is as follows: NAGVMQNPRHLVRRRGQEARLRCSPMKGHSHVYWYRQLPEEGLKFMVYLQKENIIDESGMPKERFSAEFPKEGPSILRIQQVVRGDSAAYFCASSPRGPDRSYEQYFGPGTRLTVT.

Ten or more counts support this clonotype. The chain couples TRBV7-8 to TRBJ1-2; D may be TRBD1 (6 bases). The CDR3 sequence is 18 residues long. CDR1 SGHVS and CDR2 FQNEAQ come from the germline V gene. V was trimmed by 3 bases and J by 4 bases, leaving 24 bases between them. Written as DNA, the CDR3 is TGTGCCAGCAGCTTGGAGCCAACTTACAGGGATTCGAGCTATGGCTACACCTTC. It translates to CASSLEPTYRDSSYGYTF.

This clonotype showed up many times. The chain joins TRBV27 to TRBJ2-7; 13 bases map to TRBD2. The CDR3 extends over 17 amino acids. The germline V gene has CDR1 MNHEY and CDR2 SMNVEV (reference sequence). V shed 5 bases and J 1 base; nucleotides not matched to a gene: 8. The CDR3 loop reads CASSPTSGRTLSYEQYF. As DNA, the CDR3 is TGTGCCAGCAGTCCGACTAGCGGGAGGACCCTTTCCTACGAGCAGTACTTC.

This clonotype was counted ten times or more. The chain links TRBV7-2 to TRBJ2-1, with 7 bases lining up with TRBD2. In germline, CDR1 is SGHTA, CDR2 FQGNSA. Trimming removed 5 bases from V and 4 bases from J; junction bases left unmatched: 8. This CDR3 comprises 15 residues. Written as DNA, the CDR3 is TGTGCCAGCAGCCCCTATAGCGGGTCTTACAATGAGCAGTTCTTC. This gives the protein CASSPYSGSYNEQFF.

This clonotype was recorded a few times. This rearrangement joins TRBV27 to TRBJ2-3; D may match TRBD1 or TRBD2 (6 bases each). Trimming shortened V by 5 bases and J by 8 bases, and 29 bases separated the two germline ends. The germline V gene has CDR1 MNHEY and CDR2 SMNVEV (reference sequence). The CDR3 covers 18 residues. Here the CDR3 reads CASSPRGPSRGRYGTQYF. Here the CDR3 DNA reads TGTGCCAGCAGTCCCCGCGGCCCCAGTCGGGGGCGTTATGGTACGCAGTATTTT.

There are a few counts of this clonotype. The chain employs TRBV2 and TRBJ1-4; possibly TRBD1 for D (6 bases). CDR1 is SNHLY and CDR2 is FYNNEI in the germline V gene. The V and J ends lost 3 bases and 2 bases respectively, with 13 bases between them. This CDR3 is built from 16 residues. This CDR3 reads CASSDPAGVTNEKLFF. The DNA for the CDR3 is TGTGCCAGCAGTGATCCCGCAGGGGTTACTAATGAAAAACTGTTTTTT.